This is a list of T cell receptor beta chains from one sample in a study of cytomegalovirus exposure and HLA in healthy donors. Clones were read by immunoSEQ multiplex PCR, and TCRdb kept only the in-frame ones, dropping some. The sample includes more than 80,000 clones, about 70% of them seen just once. Sequenced material: PBMCs. The source is a human donor in good health. CDR3s include the opening cysteine and the closing phenylalanine or tryptophan. Fields, in order: D gene, J gene, V gene, clone size, CDR3 protein, CDR3 DNA. A D gene is named only where the DNA matches it firmly. The size field is filled for only some rows; it gives once, few, many or a size class.

>.|TRBJ1-1|TRBV13|.
CASSSRGEAFF
TGTGCCAGCAGCTCTAGGGGTGAAGCTTTCTTT
>.|TRBJ1-5|TRBV2|.
CASSARSGPNQPQHF
TGTGCCAGCAGTGCCAGATCAGGTCCCAATCAGCCCCAGCATTTT
>TRBD2|TRBJ2-3|TRBV5-5|.
CASRGGTSGGPTDTQYF
TGTGCCAGCCGAGGGGGGACTAGCGGGGGCCCCACAGATACGCAGTATTTT
>.|TRBJ1-5|TRBV19|.
CASSMVRGERQPQHF
TGTGCCAGTAGTATGGTCCGGGGGGAAAGACAGCCCCAGCATTTT
>TRBD1|TRBJ2-2|TRBV5-6|.
CASSLKAGGSTGELFF
TGTGCCAGCAGCTTGAAGGCAGGGGGCTCCACCGGGGAGCTGTTTTTT
>.|TRBJ1-1|TRBV5-6|few
CASSLVRGGTEAFF
TGTGCCAGCAGCTTGGTCAGGGGTGGCACTGAAGCTTTCTTT
>TRBD1|TRBJ2-7|TRBV7-6|.
CASSYGQGSSYEQYF
TGTGCCAGCAGCTATGGACAGGGGAGCTCCTACGAGCAGTACTTC
>.|TRBJ2-1|TRBV11-2|.
CASSLDLVVFNEQFF
TGTGCCAGCAGCTTAGATCTGGTAGTTTTCAATGAGCAGTTCTTC
>.|TRBJ2-2|TRBV6-1|few
CASTPFGSGTGELFF
TGTGCCAGCACTCCTTTTGGCTCGGGCACCGGGGAGCTGTTTTTT
>TRBD2|TRBJ2-3|TRBV7-2|.
CASSLAAGVPDTQYF
TGTGCCAGCAGCTTAGCGGCGGGAGTCCCAGATACGCAGTATTTT
>.|TRBJ1-4|TRBV19|.
CASSNWGTTTNEKLFF
TGTGCCAGTAGTAATTGGGGGACTACAACTAATGAAAAACTGTTTTTT
>.|TRBJ1-1|TRBV9|.
CASSVMPWRDNTEAFF
TGTGCCAGCAGCGTAATGCCTTGGCGGGATAACACTGAAGCTTTCTTT
>.|TRBJ1-5|TRBV6-1|.
CASSGGHGVGNQPQHF
TGTGCCAGCAGTGGCGGGCATGGGGTAGGTAATCAGCCCCAGCATTTT